Described below is a single TCR beta chain sequence and its context. Its antigen remains unidentified. This specimen belongs to a study of shared clonotypes between healthy human individuals. Produced via immunoSEQ multiplex PCR; TCRdb's table is partial and in-frame only. This table holds over 750,000 clones, about 96% found once. Study-level findings and limits: Owing to a small donor count, the genetic and exposure-history diversity represented was limited.

CDR1 and CDR2 (germline): MNHEY, SVGAGI. This CDR3 has 15 amino acids. V trimming: 4 bases; J trimming: 1 base; junction bases outside the gene matches: 5. In the naive CD8 group, cells lacked CD45RO and were positively selected for CCR7, so terminally differentiated effector memory CD45RA+ cells were left out. The sequence derives from a young man in good health. The chain is built from TRBV6-5 and TRBJ1-1, with 8 nucleotides matching TRBD1. The material sequenced was naive CD8+ T cells sorted from blood. The chain's CDR3 is CASSFSGTGNTEAFF. The DNA of the CDR3 is TGTGCCAGCAGTTTCTCCGGGACAGGGAACACTGAAGCTTTCTTT.